The source of this T cell receptor beta chain is a study of CXCR3-negative and CXCR3-positive naive CD8 T cells. Triplicate approximately 280,000-cell sorts were made of each CD8+ T cell subset. Findings and limits, study-wide: In naive cells, CXCR3-negative and CXCR3-positive subsets had similar TRBV-TRBJ usage; memory cells differed. Naive cells with CXCR3 showed TRB CDR3s that were more hydrophobic than those in CXCR3-negative naive cells.

The length of the CDR3 is 14 residues. Per germline, CDR1 MNHEY and CDR2 SVGEGT. To note about this clonotype: Its antigen remains unknown.

5' RACE with UMI labels generated the TRB cDNA libraries. Reprocessing the 5' RACE reads, TCRdb reports a single entry for every CDR3 protein and omits DNA. This listing includes nearly 110,000 distinct CDR3 sequences. The chain joins TRBV6-2 or TRBV6-3 to TRBJ2-3; the TCRdb D gene call, TRBD2, has no DNA to confirm it. The sequence was collected from a human donor in good health. Some clones in this sample may be carry-over from other donors' samples. The sequencing sample was made of naive CXCR3+ CD8+ T cells from blood. Subset of the sample: CD45RO-CCR7+CD27+CD95- naive CD8+ T cells expressing CXCR3 (TNR3+). The CDR3 spells CASRRLAGTDTQYF.